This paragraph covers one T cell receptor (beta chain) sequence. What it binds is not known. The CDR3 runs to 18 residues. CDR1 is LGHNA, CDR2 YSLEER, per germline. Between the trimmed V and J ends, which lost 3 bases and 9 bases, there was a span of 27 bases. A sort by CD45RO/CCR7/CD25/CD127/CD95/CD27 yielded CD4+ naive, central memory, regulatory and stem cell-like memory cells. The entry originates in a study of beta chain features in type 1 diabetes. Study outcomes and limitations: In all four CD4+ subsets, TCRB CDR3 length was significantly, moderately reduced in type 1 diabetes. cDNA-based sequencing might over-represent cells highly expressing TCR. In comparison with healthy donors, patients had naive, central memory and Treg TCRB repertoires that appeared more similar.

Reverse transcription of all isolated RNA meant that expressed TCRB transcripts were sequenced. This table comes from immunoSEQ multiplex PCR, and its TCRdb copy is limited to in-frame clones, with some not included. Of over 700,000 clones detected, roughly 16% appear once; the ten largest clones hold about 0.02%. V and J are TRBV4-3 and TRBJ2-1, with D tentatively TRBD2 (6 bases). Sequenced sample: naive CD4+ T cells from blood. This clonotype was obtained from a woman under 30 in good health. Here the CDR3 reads CASSHSSLAGGPVREQFF. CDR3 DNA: TGCGCCAGCAGCCATTCTTCCCTCGCAGGAGGGCCTGTTCGTGAGCAGTTCTTC.